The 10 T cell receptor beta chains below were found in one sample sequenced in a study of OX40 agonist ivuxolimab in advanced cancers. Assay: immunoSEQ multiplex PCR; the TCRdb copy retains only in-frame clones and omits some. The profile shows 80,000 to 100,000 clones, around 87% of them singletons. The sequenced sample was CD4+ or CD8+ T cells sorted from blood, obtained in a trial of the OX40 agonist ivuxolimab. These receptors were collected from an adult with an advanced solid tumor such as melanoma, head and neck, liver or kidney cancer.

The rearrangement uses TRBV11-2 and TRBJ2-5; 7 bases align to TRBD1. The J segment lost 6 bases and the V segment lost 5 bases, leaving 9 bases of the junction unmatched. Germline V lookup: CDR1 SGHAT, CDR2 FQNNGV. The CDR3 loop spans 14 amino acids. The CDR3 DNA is TGTGCCAGCAGCCGCGACAGGGATAGCCAGACCCAGTACTTC. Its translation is CASSRDRDSQTQYF.

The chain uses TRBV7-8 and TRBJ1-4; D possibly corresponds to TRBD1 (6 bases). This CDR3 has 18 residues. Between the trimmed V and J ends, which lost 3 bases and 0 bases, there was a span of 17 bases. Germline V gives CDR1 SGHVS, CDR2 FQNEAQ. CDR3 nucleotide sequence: TGTGCCAGCAGCTTTTGGTTTAACTACAGGGCAACTAATGAAAAACTGTTTTTT. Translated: CASSFWFNYRATNEKLFF.

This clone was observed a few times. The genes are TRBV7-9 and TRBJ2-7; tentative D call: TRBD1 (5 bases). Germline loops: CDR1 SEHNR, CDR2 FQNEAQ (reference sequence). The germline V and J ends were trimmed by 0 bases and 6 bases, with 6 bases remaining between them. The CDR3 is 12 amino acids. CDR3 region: CASSLARGEQYF. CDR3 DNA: TGTGCCAGCAGCTTAGCTAGGGGCGAGCAGTACTTC.

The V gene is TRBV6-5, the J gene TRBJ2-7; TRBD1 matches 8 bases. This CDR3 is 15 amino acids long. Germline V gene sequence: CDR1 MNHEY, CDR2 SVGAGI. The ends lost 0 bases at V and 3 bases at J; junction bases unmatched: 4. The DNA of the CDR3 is TGTGCCAGCAGTTACTCCCCCGGGACAGGCTACGAGCAGTACTTC. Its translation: CASSYSPGTGYEQYF.

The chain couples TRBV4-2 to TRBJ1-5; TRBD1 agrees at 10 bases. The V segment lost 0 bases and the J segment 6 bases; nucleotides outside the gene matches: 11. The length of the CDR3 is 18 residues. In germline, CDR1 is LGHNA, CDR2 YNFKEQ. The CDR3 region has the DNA TGTGCCAGCAGCCAAGATATAAAGGCGGGGACAGGGGTTCAGCCCCAGCATTTT. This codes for CASSQDIKAGTGVQPQHF.

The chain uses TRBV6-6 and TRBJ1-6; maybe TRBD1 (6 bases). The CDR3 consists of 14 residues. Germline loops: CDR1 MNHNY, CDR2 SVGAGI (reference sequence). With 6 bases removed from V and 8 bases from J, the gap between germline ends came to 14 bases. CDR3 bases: TGTGCCAGCAGCTTGGACAGACTCGATTCACCCCTCCACTTT. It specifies CASSLDRLDSPLHF.

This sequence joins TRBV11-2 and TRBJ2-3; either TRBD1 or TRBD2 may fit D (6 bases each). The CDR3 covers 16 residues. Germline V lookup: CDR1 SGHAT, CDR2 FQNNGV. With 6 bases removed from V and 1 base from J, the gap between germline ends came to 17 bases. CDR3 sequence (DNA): TGTGCCAGCAGACAAACAGGGAGGTCACGCACAGATACGCAGTATTTT. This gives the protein CASRQTGRSRTDTQYF.

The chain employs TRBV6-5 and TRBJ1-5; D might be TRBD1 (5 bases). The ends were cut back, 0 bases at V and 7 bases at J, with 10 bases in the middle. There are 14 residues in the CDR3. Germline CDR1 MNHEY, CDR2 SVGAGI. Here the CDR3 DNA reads TGTGCCAGCAGTTACTCGGGGGTAGGACAGCCCCAGCATTTT. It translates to CASSYSGVGQPQHF.

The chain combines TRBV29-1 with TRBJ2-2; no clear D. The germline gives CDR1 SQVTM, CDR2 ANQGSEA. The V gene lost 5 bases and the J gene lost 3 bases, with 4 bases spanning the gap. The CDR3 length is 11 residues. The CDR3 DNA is TGCAGCGTTCAGGACACCGGGGAGCTGTTTTTT. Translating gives CSVQDTGELFF.

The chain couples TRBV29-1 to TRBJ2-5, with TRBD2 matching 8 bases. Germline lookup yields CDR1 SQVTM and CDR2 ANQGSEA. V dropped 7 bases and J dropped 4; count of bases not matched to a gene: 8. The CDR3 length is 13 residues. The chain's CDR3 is CSDLRGGRETQYF. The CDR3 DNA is TGCAGCGACCTTCGCGGGGGGCGAGAGACCCAGTACTTC. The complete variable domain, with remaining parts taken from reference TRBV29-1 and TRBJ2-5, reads SAVISQKPSRDICQRGTSLTIQCQVDSQVTMMFWYRQQPGQSLTLIATANQGSEATYESGFVIDKFPISRPNLTFSTLTVSNMSPEDSSIYLCSDLRGGRETQYFGPGTRLLVL.